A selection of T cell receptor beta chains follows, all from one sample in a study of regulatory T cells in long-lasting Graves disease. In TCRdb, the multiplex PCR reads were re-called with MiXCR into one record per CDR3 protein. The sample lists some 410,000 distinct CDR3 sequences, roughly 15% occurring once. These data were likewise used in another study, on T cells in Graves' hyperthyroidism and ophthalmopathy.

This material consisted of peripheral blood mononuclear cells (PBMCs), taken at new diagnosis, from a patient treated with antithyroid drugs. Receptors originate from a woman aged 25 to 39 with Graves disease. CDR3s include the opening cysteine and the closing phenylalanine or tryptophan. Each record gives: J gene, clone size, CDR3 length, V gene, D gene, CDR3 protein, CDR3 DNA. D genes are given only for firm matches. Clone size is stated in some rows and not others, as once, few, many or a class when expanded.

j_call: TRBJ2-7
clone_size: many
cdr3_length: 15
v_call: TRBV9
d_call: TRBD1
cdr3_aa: CASSPPPGQGNEQYF
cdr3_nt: TGTGCCAGCAGCCCCCCCCCGGGACAGGGGAACGAGCAGTACTTC

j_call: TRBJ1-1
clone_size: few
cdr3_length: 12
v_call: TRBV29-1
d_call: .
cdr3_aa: CSVLGLNTEAFF
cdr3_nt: TGCAGCGTTCTGGGACTGAACACTGAAGCTTTCTTT

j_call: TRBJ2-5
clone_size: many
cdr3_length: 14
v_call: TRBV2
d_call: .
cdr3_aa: CATSGTVGGETQYF
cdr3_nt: TGTGCCACCTCCGGGACAGTCGGGGGGGAGACCCAGTACTTC

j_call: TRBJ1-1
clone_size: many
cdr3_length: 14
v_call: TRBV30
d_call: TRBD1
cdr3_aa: CAWSVNRGNTEAFF
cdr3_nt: TGTGCCTGGAGTGTTAACAGGGGGAACACTGAAGCTTTCTTT

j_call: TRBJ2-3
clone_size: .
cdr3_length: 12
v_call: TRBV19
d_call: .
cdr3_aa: CASKGPTDTQYF
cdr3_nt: TGTGCCAGTAAGGGGCCCACAGATACGCAGTATTTT

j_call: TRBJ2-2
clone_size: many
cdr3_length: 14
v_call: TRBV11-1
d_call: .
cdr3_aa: CASSLRQSTGELFF
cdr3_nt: TGTGCCAGCAGCTTACGACAGAGCACCGGGGAGCTGTTTTTT

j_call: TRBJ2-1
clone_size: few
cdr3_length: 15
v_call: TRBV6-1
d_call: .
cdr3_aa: CASSGSKRSYNEQFF
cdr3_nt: TGTGCCAGCAGTGGTAGTAAGCGCTCCTACAATGAGCAGTTCTTC

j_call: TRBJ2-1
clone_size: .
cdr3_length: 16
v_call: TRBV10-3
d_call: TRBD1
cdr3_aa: CAIRPGQTNGYNEQFF
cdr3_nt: TGTGCCATCAGACCGGGACAGACCAACGGGTACAATGAGCAGTTCTTC

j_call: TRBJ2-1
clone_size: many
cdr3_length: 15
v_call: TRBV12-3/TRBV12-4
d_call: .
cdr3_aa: CASSLLVISYNEQFF
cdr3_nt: TGTGCCAGCAGCCTACTAGTAATCTCCTACAATGAGCAGTTCTTC

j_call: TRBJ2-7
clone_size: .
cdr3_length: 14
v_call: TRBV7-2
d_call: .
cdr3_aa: CASSEGGPTYEQYF
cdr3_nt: TGTGCCAGCAGCGAGGGGGGGCCAACCTACGAGCAGTACTTC

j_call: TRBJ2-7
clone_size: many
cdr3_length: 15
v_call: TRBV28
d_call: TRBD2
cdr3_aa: CASSSPRLASYEQYF
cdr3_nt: TGTGCCAGCAGTTCCCCCCGACTAGCCAGCTACGAGCAGTACTTC

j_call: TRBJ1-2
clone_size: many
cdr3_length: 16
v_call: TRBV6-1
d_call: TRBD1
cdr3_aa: CASSQPRTGRNYGYTF
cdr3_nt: TGTGCCAGCAGTCAGCCCCGGACAGGGCGAAACTATGGCTACACCTTC

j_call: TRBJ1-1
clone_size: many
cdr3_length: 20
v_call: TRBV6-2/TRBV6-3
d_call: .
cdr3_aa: CASSYSNNRGGTVENTEAFF
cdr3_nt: TGTGCCAGCAGTTACTCGAATAATAGGGGGGGTACGGTGGAGAACACTGAAGCTTTCTTT

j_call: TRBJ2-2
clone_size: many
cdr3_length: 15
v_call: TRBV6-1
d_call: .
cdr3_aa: CASSPGGANTGELFF
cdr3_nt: TGTGCCAGCAGCCCCGGGGGCGCGAACACCGGGGAGCTGTTTTTT

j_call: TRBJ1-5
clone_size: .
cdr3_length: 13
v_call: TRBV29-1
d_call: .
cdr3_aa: CSAIQGEKQPQHF
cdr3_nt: TGCAGCGCGATACAGGGAGAAAAGCAGCCCCAGCATTTT

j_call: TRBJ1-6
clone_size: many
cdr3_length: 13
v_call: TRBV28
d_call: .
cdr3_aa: CASSFGFNSPLHF
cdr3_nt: TGTGCCAGCAGTTTCGGGTTTAATTCACCCCTCCACTTT

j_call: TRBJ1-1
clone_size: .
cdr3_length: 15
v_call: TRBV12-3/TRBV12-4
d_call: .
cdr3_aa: CASSFWVGKETGASF
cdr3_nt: TGTGCCAGCAGTTTCTGGGTAGGGAAAGAGACTGGAGCTTCCTTT

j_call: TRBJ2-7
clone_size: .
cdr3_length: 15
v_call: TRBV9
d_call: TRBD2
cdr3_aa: CASSPGTSGRYEQYF
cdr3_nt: TGTGCCAGCAGCCCCGGGACTAGCGGGAGGTACGAGCAGTACTTC

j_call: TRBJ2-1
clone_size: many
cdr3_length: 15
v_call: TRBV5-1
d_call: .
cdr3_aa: CASSLTKQDYNEQFF
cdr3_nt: TGCGCCAGCAGCTTAACAAAGCAAGATTATAATGAGCAGTTCTTC

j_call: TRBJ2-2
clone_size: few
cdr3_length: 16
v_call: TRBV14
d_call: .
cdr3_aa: CASRPTAGPLPGELFF
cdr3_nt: TGTGCCAGCAGACCAACTGCGGGACCCCTCCCCGGGGAGCTGTTTTTT

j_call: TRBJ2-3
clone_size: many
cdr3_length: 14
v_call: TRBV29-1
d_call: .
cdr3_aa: CSVEGRERTDTQYF
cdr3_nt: TGCAGCGTTGAAGGCAGAGAACGCACAGATACGCAGTATTTT

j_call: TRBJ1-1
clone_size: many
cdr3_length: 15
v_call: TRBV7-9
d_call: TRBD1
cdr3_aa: CASSVPGQGNTEAFF
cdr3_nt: TGTGCCAGCAGCGTCCCGGGACAGGGGAACACTGAAGCTTTCTTT

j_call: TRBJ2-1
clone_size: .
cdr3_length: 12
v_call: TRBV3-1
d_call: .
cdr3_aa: CASSFQDGEQFF
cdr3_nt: TGTGCCAGCAGCTTTCAGGACGGCGAGCAGTTCTTC

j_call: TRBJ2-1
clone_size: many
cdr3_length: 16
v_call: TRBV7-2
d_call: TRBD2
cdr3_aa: CASRASRLAGYNEQFF
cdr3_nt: TGTGCCAGCAGAGCATCTCGACTAGCGGGGTACAATGAGCAGTTCTTC

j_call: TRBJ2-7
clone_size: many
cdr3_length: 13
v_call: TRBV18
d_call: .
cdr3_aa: CASSPAGDYEQYF
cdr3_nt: TGTGCCAGCTCCCCGGCAGGGGACTACGAGCAGTACTTC

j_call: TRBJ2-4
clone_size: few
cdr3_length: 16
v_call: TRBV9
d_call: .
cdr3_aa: CASSVSGPLAKNIQYF
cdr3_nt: TGTGCCAGCAGCGTATCAGGGCCGCTAGCCAAAAACATTCAGTACTTC

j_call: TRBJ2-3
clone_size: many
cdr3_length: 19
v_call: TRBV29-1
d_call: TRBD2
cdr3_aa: CSVEIRQAILAGARDTQYF
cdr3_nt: TGCAGCGTTGAAATTCGACAGGCCATACTAGCGGGAGCTAGAGATACGCAGTATTTT

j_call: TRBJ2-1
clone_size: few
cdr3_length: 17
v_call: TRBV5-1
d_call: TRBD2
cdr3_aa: CASSLLRTSGLNNEQFF
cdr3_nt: TGCGCCAGCAGCTTACTACGGACTAGCGGACTCAACAATGAGCAGTTCTTC

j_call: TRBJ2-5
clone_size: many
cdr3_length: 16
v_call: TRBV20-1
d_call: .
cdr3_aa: CSAPPATAGHQETQYF
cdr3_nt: TGCAGTGCTCCCCCGGCCACCGCGGGACACCAAGAGACCCAGTACTTC

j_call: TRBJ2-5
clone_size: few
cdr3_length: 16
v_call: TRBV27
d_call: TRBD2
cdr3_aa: CASSVAAGGFQETQYF
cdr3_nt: TGTGCCAGCAGTGTGGCCGCGGGAGGGTTCCAAGAGACCCAGTACTTC

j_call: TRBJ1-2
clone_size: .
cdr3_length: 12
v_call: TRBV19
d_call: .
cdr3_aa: CASNMGGYGYTF
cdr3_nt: TGTGCCAGTAACATGGGTGGCTATGGCTACACCTTC

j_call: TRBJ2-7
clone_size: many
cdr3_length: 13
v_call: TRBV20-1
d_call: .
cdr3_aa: CSANFGRNYEQYF
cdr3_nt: TGCAGTGCTAACTTCGGGAGAAACTACGAGCAGTACTTC

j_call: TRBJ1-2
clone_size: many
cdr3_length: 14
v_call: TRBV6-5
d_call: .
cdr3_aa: CASSYLDGSYGYTF
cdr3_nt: TGTGCCAGCAGTTACCTCGACGGGAGCTATGGCTACACCTTC

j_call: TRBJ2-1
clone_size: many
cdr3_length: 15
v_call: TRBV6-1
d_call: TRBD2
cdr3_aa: CASTRGTSGIREQFF
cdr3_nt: TGTGCCAGCACCCGAGGGACTAGCGGGATCCGAGAGCAGTTCTTC

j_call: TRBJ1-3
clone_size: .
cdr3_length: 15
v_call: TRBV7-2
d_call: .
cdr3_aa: CASRPTGDPGNTIYF
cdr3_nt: TGTGCCAGCAGGCCTACGGGAGACCCTGGAAACACCATATATTTT

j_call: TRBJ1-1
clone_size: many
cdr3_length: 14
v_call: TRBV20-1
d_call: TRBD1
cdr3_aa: CSAAQGASNTEAFF
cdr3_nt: TGCAGTGCTGCACAGGGGGCATCGAACACTGAAGCTTTCTTT

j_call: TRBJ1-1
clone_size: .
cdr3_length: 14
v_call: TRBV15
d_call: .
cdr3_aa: CATSSGRRNTEAFF
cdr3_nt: TGTGCCACCAGCAGCGGACGCAGGAACACTGAAGCTTTCTTT

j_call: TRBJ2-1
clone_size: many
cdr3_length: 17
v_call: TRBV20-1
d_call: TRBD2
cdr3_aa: CSARDGMRLAGNNEQFF
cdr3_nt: TGCAGTGCTAGAGATGGGATGAGACTAGCGGGAAATAATGAGCAGTTCTTC

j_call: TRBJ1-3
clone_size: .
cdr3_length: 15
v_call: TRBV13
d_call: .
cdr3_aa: CASSPGATSGNTIYF
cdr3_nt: TGTGCCAGCAGCCCCGGTGCCACCTCTGGAAACACCATATATTTT

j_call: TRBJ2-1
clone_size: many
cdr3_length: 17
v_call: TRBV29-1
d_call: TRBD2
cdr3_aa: CSVGLLAGPPGYNEQFF
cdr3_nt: TGCAGCGTTGGATTACTAGCGGGCCCACCCGGGTACAATGAGCAGTTCTTC

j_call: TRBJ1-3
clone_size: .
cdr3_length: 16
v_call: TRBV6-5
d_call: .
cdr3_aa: CASSYRGESSGNTIYF
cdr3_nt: TGTGCCAGCAGTTACAGAGGGGAGAGCTCTGGAAACACCATATATTTT

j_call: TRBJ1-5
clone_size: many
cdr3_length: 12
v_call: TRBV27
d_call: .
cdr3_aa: CASSEADQPQHF
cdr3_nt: TGTGCCAGCAGTGAAGCAGATCAGCCCCAGCATTTT

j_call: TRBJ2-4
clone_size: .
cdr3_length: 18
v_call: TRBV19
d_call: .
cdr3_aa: CASSQVSPLRVARITQYF
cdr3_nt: TGTGCCAGTAGCCAAGTTTCCCCCCTAAGGGTAGCGAGAATTACTCAGTACTTC

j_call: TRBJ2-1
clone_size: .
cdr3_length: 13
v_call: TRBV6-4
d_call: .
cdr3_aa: CASSDFRRNEQFF
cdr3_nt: TGTGCCAGCAGTGACTTTAGGCGGAATGAGCAGTTCTTC

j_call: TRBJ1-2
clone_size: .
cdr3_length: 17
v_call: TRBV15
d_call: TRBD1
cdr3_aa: CATSRDGTGAQDYGYTF
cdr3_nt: TGTGCCACCAGCAGAGATGGGACAGGGGCGCAGGACTATGGCTACACCTTC

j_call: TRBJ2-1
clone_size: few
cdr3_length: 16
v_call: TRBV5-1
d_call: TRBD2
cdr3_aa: CASSLRASGAFNEQFF
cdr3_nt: TGCGCCAGCAGCTTGAGGGCTAGCGGGGCCTTCAATGAGCAGTTCTTC

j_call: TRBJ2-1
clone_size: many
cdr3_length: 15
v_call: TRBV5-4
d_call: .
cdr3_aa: CASSWGGLTYNEQFF
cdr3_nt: TGTGCCAGCAGCTGGGGGGGGCTTACCTACAATGAGCAGTTCTTC

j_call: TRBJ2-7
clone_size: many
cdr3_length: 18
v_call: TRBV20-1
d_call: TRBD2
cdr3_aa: CSARESGLAGVGSYEQYF
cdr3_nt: TGCAGTGCTAGAGAGAGTGGACTAGCGGGAGTGGGATCCTACGAGCAGTACTTC

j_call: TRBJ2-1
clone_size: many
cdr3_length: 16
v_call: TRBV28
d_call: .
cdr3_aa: CASIGGRSGFYNEQFF
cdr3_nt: TGTGCCAGTATCGGGGGGCGTTCCGGCTTCTACAATGAGCAGTTCTTC

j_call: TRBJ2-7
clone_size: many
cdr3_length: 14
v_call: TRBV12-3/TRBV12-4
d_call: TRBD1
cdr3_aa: CASTTQGARGEQYF
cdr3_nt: TGTGCCAGTACTACACAGGGGGCCCGCGGCGAGCAGTACTTC

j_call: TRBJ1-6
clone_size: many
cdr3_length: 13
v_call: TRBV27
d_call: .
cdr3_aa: CASTFGANSPLHF
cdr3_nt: TGTGCCAGCACCTTTGGAGCAAATTCACCCCTCCACTTT

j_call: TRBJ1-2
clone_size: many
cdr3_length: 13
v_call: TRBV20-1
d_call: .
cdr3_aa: CSALQGPDYGYTF
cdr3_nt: TGCAGTGCCCTTCAGGGGCCAGATTATGGCTACACCTTC

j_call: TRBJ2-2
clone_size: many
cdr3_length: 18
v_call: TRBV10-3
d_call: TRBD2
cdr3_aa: CAISGDGLAGVALGELFF
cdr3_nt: TGTGCCATCAGTGGGGACGGGCTAGCGGGAGTCGCCCTGGGGGAGCTGTTTTTT

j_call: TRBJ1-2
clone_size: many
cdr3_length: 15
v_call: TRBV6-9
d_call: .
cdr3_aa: CASSSTQTGRGGYTF
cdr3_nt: TGTGCCAGCAGTTCAACCCAGACAGGCCGAGGAGGCTACACCTTC

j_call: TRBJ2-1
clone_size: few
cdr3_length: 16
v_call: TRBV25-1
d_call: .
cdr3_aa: CASSESRIRGATEQFF
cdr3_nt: TGTGCCAGCAGTGAGTCCCGGATCCGGGGAGCTACTGAGCAGTTCTTC

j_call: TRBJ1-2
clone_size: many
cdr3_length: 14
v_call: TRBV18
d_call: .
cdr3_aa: CASSQGAFDYGYTF
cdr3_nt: TGTGCCAGCTCGCAGGGAGCGTTCGACTATGGCTACACCTTC

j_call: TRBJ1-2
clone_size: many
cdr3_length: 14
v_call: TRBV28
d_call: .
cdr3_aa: CASSFSGDNYGYTF
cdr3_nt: TGTGCCAGCAGTTTTTCGGGAGATAACTATGGCTACACCTTC